Below, one T cell receptor (beta chain) is given with its context. The target antigen is unknown. This record comes from a study of cytomegalovirus exposure and HLA in healthy donors. Study results and limitations: Cytomegalovirus association was assigned to 170 or so TCR beta chains.

PCR amplification relied on 60 Vbeta primers (plus 13 Jbeta primers). Clones were sequenced by immunoSEQ multiplex PCR, and TCRdb holds only the in-frame ones, with some missing. The sample lists about 130,000 clones; around 81% were seen once. The material sequenced was PBMCs. This sequence originates from a man aged 18-30 years in good health and CMV-seronegative.

The CDR3 loop is CAISEGTGGAGELFF. DNA of the CDR3: TGTGCCATCAGTGAGGGTACAGGGGGAGCCGGGGAGCTGTTTTTT. The genes are TRBV10-3 and TRBJ2-2; TRBD1 matches 8 bases. The germline gives CDR1 ENHRY, CDR2 SYGVKD. The length of the CDR3 is 15 residues. V gave up 2 bases and J gave up 6 bases; unmatched junction bases: 5.